The sequence of this T cell receptor (beta chain) was determined in a study of glioma-infiltrating T cells. Study as a whole: Low-grade gliomas were grade II; glioblastomas were grade IV at initial diagnosis.

TCR alpha and beta CDR3 regions were amplified from RNA using iRepertoire nested multiplex PCR. A single record per CDR3 protein comes from TCRdb applying MiXCR to the multiplex PCR reads. Among roughly 350,000 distinct CDR3 sequences listed, less than 50% were seen once. V lost 3 bases and J 2 bases, leaving 16 bases between the germline ends. The CDR3 consists of 16 residues. Germline CDR1 reads MNHEY; CDR2 reads SMNVEV (reference sequence). This clonotype was picked up many times. The chain links TRBV27 to TRBJ1-1; D is undetermined. This sequence originates from a human donor with low-grade glioma or glioblastoma, undergoing nonglioma brain surgery, or in good health (not recorded which). Sequencing was carried out using glioma tissue, nonneoplastic brain tissue, or PBMCs (not recorded which). CDR3 loop: CASSFTPGFRNTEAFF. CDR3 nucleotides: TGTGCCAGCAGTTTTACACCTGGGTTCAGAAACACTGAAGCTTTCTTT.